The entry below describes one T cell receptor (beta chain). The record originates from a study of blood T cell repertoires in COVID-19. Study details: COVID-19 samples, acute and convalescent, were from the United States, Italy and Spain. PBMCs, B-cell-depleted T cells, or T cells provided the cDNA or gDNA that made up the material.

Original analysis: Estimates of nucleated cell counts were drawn from the amplification of reference gene primers. Produced via immunoSEQ multiplex PCR; TCRdb's table is partial and in-frame only. D and trimming come from the DNA, and the V and J calls and clone size come from that table. The data hold tens of thousands of clones, with around 86% observed a single time. The germline gives CDR1 LNHDA, CDR2 SQIVND (reference sequence). This CDR3 is built from 18 residues. J gave up 1 base and V 5 bases, and 10 bases lay outside the gene matches. This rearrangement joins TRBV19 to TRBJ2-1, with 11 nucleotides matching TRBD2. The TCR originated in a man aged 50-59 years with active COVID-19. Sequenced material: peripheral blood. CDR3 in amino acids: CASSQPKLAGVSYNEQFF. The CDR3 DNA reads as TGTGCCAGTAGTCAACCAAAACTAGCGGGAGTTTCCTACAATGAGCAGTTCTTC.